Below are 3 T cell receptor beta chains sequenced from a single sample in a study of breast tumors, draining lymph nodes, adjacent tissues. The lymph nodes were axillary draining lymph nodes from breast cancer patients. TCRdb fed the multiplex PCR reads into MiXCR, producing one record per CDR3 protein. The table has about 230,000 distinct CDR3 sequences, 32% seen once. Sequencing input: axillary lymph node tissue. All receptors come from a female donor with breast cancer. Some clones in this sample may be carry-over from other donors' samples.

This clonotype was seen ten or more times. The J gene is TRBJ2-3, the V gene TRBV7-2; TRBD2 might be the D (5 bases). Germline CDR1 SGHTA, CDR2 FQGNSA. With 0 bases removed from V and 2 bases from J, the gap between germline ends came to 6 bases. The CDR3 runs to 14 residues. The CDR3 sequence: CASSLAGATDTQYF. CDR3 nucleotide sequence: TGTGCCAGCAGCTTAGCGGGAGCCACAGATACGCAGTATTTT.

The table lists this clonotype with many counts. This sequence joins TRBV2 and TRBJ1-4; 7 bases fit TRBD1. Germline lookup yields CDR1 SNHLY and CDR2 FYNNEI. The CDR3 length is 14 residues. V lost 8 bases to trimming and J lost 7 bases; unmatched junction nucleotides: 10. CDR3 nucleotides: TGTGCCAGCGGCACCGGGACAGAGCTTGAAAAACTGTTTTTT. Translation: CASGTGTELEKLFF.

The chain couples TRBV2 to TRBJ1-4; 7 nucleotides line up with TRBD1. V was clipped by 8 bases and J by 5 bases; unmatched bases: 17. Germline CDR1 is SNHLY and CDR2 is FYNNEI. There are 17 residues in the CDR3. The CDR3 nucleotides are TGTGCCAGCGAAGACAGGGACGGTTCTGCCAAGAATGAAAAACTGTTTTTT. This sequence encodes CASEDRDGSAKNEKLFF.